The 9 T cell receptor beta chains below come from one sample, sequenced in a study of cytomegalovirus exposure and HLA in healthy donors. The PCR employed 60 Vbeta primers together with 13 Jbeta primers. Only in-frame clones appear in the TCRdb table, and some are missing; sequencing was by immunoSEQ multiplex PCR. The sample shows about 110,000 clones, just over 75% of them seen only once. Specimen: PBMCs. The receptors shown here come from a young man in good health and CMV-seropositive.

The J gene is TRBJ1-4, the V gene TRBV5-1; 7 nucleotides align to TRBD1. V trimming: 4 bases; J trimming: 4 bases; junction bases outside the gene matches: 7. The CDR3 totals 15 residues. CDR1 SGHRS and CDR2 YFSETQ come from the germline V gene. In nucleotides, the CDR3 is TGCGCCAGCAGCCGGCCTGACAGGGATAATGAAAAACTGTTTTTT. This codes for CASSRPDRDNEKLFF.

The chain is built from TRBV9 and TRBJ1-2; possible D gene TRBD1, 5 bases. V shed 1 base and J shed 6 bases, with 7 bases lying between them. The CDR3 is 12 amino acids. Germline V gene data show CDR1 as SGDLS and CDR2 as YYNGEE. CDR3 amino acids: CASSVPGDGYTF. The CDR3 coding sequence is TGTGCCAGCAGCGTACCGGGGGATGGCTACACCTTC.

This chain joins TRBV5-1 and TRBJ1-2; TRBD1 is a possible D gene (5 bases). Germline CDR1 is SGHRS and CDR2 is YFSETQ. Between the trimmed V and J ends, which lost 2 bases and 5 bases, there was a span of 10 bases. CDR3 size: 13 residues. Here the CDR3 reads CASSFGQGYGYTF. CDR3 coding DNA: TGCGCCAGCAGCTTTGGCCAGGGTTATGGCTACACCTTC.

The gene calls are TRBV28 and TRBJ2-7; tentatively, D is TRBD1 (5 bases). The CDR3 is made up of 13 amino acids. Germline assignment: CDR1 MDHEN and CDR2 SYDVKM. V was pared by 6 bases and J by 7 bases, with 16 bases between. The CDR3 DNA sequence: TGTGCCAGCAGCTTTAACCAGGGTCGGGAGCAGTACTTC. Amino acid sequence: CASSFNQGREQYF.

In nucleotides, the CDR3 is TGCAGCGTTGCCCGGGGGGGTCAAGAGACCCAGTACTTC. The encoded protein is CSVARGGQETQYF. The V and J genes are TRBV29-1 and TRBJ2-5; 8 nucleotides match TRBD2. Germline V gene sequence: CDR1 SQVTM, CDR2 ANQGSEA. Trimming removed 4 bases from V and 2 bases from J; junction bases left unmatched: 3. There are 13 residues in the CDR3. The full variable domain, its missing parts supplied by reference TRBV29-1 and TRBJ2-5, is SAVISQKPSRDICQRGTSLTIQCQVDSQVTMMFWYRQQPGQSLTLIATANQGSEATYESGFVIDKFPISRPNLTFSTLTVSNMSPEDSSIYLCSVARGGQETQYFGPGTRLLVL.

The chain carries TRBV7-2 and TRBJ1-3, with unresolved D. Germline CDR1 reads SGHTA; CDR2 reads FQGNSA. The V and J ends lost 2 bases and 0 bases respectively, with 5 bases between them. CDR3 length: 14 residues. For the CDR3, the DNA is TGTGCCAGCAGCTTAAGAGACTCTGGAAACACCATATATTTT. Amino acids: CASSLRDSGNTIYF.

The chain uses TRBV10-3 and TRBJ2-2, with a weak D call TRBD2 (7 bases). V lost 4 bases and J 4 bases, leaving 16 bases between the germline ends. Germline-derived CDR1 and CDR2 are ENHRY and SYGVKD. CDR3 size: 16 residues. The CDR3 coding sequence is TGTGCCATCAGTGCAGGGCGGGGGCAAGGCACCGGGGAGCTGTTTTTT. As protein: CAISAGRGQGTGELFF.

About this clone: Within the sample, other DNA sequences also encode this same CDR3. The V call is TRBV7-3, the J call TRBJ2-5; D perhaps matches TRBD2 (5 bases). V was shortened by 3 bases and J by 3 bases, with 8 bases between the two germline ends. The CDR3 spans 13 residues. CDR1 is SGHTA, CDR2 FQGTGA, per germline. The CDR3 DNA reads TGTGCCAGCAGCTTGACGGGGAAAGAGACCCAGTACTTC. Residues: CASSLTGKETQYF.

This clone appeared a few times. The gene calls are TRBV6-5 and TRBJ2-4; weak D call: TRBD1 (6 bases). The V end lost 2 bases, the J end lost 2 bases, and 10 bases lay between the germline ends. The CDR3 is 15 amino acids. Germline V gene sequence: CDR1 MNHEY, CDR2 SVGAGI. This chain's CDR3 is CASSYNRDTKNIQYF. Written as DNA, the CDR3 is TGTGCCAGCAGTTACAACAGGGATACCAAAAACATTCAGTACTTC.